Given below is one TCR beta chain in context. Clones were sequenced by immunoSEQ multiplex PCR, and TCRdb holds only the in-frame ones, with some missing. There are 300,000 to 500,000 clones in the sample; roughly 88% occur only once, and roughly 0.97% lies in the top ten. The source of the sample is a study of blood T cell repertoires in COVID-19. Study-level background: Samples came from the United States, Italy and Spain, spanning acute and convalescent COVID-19. PBMCs, B-cell-depleted T cells, or T cells provided the cDNA or gDNA that made up the material.

Germline V gene sequence: CDR1 ENHRY, CDR2 SYGVKD. The CDR3 consists of 17 residues. Between the trimmed V and J ends, which lost 3 bases and 2 bases, there was a span of 19 bases. Residents of about two dozen US areas, aged roughly 18 to 89 years, made up the participants. Categorization into cohorts depended on clinical history that participants reported. The chain recombines TRBV10-3 with TRBJ1-1; D not resolved. The receptor comes from a woman in her 30s with acute COVID-19. The specimen sequenced was PBMCs or T cells enriched from blood (not recorded which). The CDR3 DNA sequence: TGTGCCATCAGTGATGGAGGGTTCGGGTCAGGTAACACTGAAGCTTTCTTT. Its protein is CAISDGGFGSGNTEAFF.